The 24 T cell receptor beta chains below all came from one sample that was sequenced in a study of long-term antiretroviral therapy in people with HIV. At the survey level, the v3.0 immunoSEQ assay was run. Libraries were prepared by immunoSEQ multiplex PCR; TCRdb keeps only in-frame clonotypes and omits some of them. This table has 20,000 to 25,000 clones, around 79% appearing once. Sequencing was performed on unsorted PBMCs, taken 1.2 years after starting antiretroviral therapy. The receptors stem from a woman aged 40 to 50 with HIV.

This chain joins TRBV19 and TRBJ2-1; D remains ambiguous. Per germline, CDR1 LNHDA and CDR2 SQIVND (reference sequence). V was trimmed by 3 bases and J by 1 base, leaving 4 bases between them. The CDR3 is 13 residues long. The CDR3 loop reads CASSMWSYNEQFF. The CDR3 DNA sequence: TGTGCCAGTAGTATGTGGTCCTACAATGAGCAGTTCTTC.

The rearrangement links TRBV6-5 to TRBJ2-6; no definite D call. The length of the CDR3 is 15 residues. V gave up 2 bases and J gave up 0 bases, with 5 bases separating them. The V gene's germline CDR1 is MNHEY and CDR2 SVGAGI. CDR3 sequence reads: CASSYRVSGANVLTF. DNA for the CDR3: TGTGCCAGCAGTTACAGGGTCTCTGGGGCCAACGTCCTGACTTTC.

The J gene is TRBJ2-5, the V gene TRBV5-1; D might be TRBD2 (5 bases). The CDR3 length is 16 residues. The germline gives CDR1 SGHRS, CDR2 YFSETQ. Trimming removed 6 bases at V and 2 bases at J, with 20 bases between. The CDR3 sequence is CASNRGSSSTQETQYF. Written as DNA, the CDR3 is TGCGCCAGCAACCGCGGGTCGTCATCTACTCAAGAGACCCAGTACTTC. Filled out from reference TRBV5-1 and TRBJ2-5, the complete variable domain reads KAGVTQTPRYLIKTRGQQVTLSCSPISGHRSVSWYQQTPGQGLQFLFEYFSETQRNKGNFPGRFSGRQFSNSRSEMNVSTLELGDSALYLCASNRGSSSTQETQYFGPGTRLLVL.

CDR3 bases: TGTGCCAGCAGCGGAGGTTTGGCCAATGAGCAGTTCTTC. This codes for CASSGGLANEQFF. The chain is built from TRBV2 and TRBJ2-1; D possibly corresponds to TRBD2 (5 bases). The CDR3 contains 13 residues. Germline V CDR1 and CDR2: SNHLY, FYNNEI. V was pared by 6 bases and J by 6 bases, with 12 bases between.

The chain couples TRBV5-4 to TRBJ1-1; no clear D gene. This CDR3 is built from 16 residues. CDR1 and CDR2 (germline): SGHNT, YYREEE (reference sequence). V dropped 4 bases and J dropped 4 bases, with 20 bases sitting between them. This CDR3 reads CASSTLTKGSATEAFF. In nucleotides, the CDR3 is TGTGCCAGCAGCACCCTAACAAAAGGGTCCGCCACTGAAGCTTTCTTT.

The chain couples TRBV10-2 to TRBJ2-1; D is perhaps TRBD2 (6 bases). V dropped 11 bases and J dropped 4 bases, with 18 bases sitting between them. The CDR3 is 14 residues long. Germline values: CDR1 WSHSY, CDR2 SAAADI. The CDR3 bases are TGCGCCGGCTCCGGGTCTAGCGAATACAATGAGCAGTTCTTC. Its translation is CAGSGSSEYNEQFF.

CDR3 DNA: TGTGCCAGCAGCTTAGACACATTGAACTACGAGCAGTACTTC. As protein: CASSLDTLNYEQYF. V is TRBV11-3 and J is TRBJ2-7; D ambiguous. The germline V gene has CDR1 SGHNT and CDR2 YENEEA. The CDR3 runs 14 residues. V was trimmed by 0 bases and J by 3 bases, leaving 9 bases between them.

The chain is built from TRBV19 and TRBJ2-2; TRBD1 matches 10 bases. Germline V gene sequence: CDR1 LNHDA, CDR2 SQIVND (reference sequence). Germline trimming cut 8 bases from V and 5 bases from J; bases unmatched to any gene: 8. There are 15 residues in the CDR3. In nucleotides, the CDR3 is TGTGCCAGTGCCGGGACAGGGGTTAGAACCGGGGAGCTGTTTTTT. Translated, it gives CASAGTGVRTGELFF.

This clone occurred a few times. The rearrangement links TRBV2 to TRBJ2-2; D remains unclear. From germline, CDR1 is SNHLY and CDR2 FYNNEI. Trimming cost V 3 bases and J 0 bases, with 5 bases left between them. CDR3 length equals 14 residues. The CDR3 bases are TGTGCCAGCAGTGAGACAACGAACACCGGGGAGCTGTTTTTT. Translating it yields CASSETTNTGELFF.

This rearrangement joins TRBV5-1 to TRBJ2-3; D possibly corresponds to TRBD2 (6 bases). Germline loops: CDR1 SGHRS, CDR2 YFSETQ. The V end lost 2 bases, the J end lost 3 bases, and 13 bases lay between the germline ends. The CDR3 has 15 residues. CDR3 DNA sequence: TGCGCCAGCAGCTTCGCGGGACCGGGGACAGATACGCAGTATTTT. Translated, it gives CASSFAGPGTDTQYF.

This clone showed up just a few times. The rearrangement uses TRBV5-4 and TRBJ1-1, with D unresolved. The germline V gene encodes CDR1 SGHNT and CDR2 YYREEE (reference sequence). Trimming left V 8 bases short and J 1 base short, with 6 bases between. This CDR3 has 11 residues. CDR3 sequence: CASHRNTEAFF. The CDR3, as DNA: TGTGCCAGTCACAGGAACACTGAAGCTTTCTTT.

The chain employs TRBV19 and TRBJ1-5; D is unresolved. Germline values: CDR1 LNHDA, CDR2 SQIVND (reference sequence). The CDR3 is 14 residues long. V was pared by 6 bases and J by 0 bases, with 9 bases between. CDR3 nucleotide sequence: TGTGCCAGTAGGGAAGGCCTTAGCAATCAGCCCCAGCATTTT. Protein product: CASREGLSNQPQHF.

This clone was seen only a few times. This chain links TRBV6-1 with TRBJ1-1; 7 bases are shared with TRBD1. Germline V lookup: CDR1 MNHNS, CDR2 SASEGT. The CDR3 extends over 13 amino acids. J lost 6 bases, V lost 9 bases, and 10 bases had no gene match. The CDR3 bases are TGTGCCAGTAGAAGACAGGGACTATCTGAAGCTTTCTTT. It codes for CASRRQGLSEAFF.

The chain couples TRBV5-1 to TRBJ1-1; no firm D call. V lost 4 bases and J lost 8, with 12 bases in between. Looked up from germline, CDR1 is SGHRS and CDR2 is YFSETQ. This CDR3 comprises 12 residues. In DNA form, the CDR3 reads TGCGCCAGCAGCAACCCCGTTGGGGAAGCTTTCTTT. Translating it yields CASSNPVGEAFF.

This rearrangement joins TRBV7-2 to TRBJ2-3; D is uncertain. Trimming removed 2 bases at V and 2 bases at J, with 8 bases between. Germline V gene sequence: CDR1 SGHTA, CDR2 FQGNSA. There are 14 residues in the CDR3. The CDR3 region is CASSLSVDTDTQYF. Here the CDR3 DNA reads TGTGCCAGCAGCTTAAGTGTGGACACAGATACGCAGTATTTT. The full variable domain, its missing parts supplied by reference TRBV7-2 and TRBJ2-3, is GAGVSQSPSNKVTEKGKDVELRCDPISGHTALYWYRQSLGQGLEFLIYFQGNSAPDKSGLPSDRFSAERTGGSVSTLTIQRTQQEDSAVYLCASSLSVDTDTQYFGPGTRLTVL.

The rearrangement joins TRBV29-1 to TRBJ2-2, with D possibly being TRBD1 (5 bases). CDR3 length equals 13 residues. Germline V lookup: CDR1 SQVTM, CDR2 ANQGSEA. The V end lost 4 bases, the J end lost 1 base, and 7 bases lay between the germline ends. CDR3 protein: CSVVGQNTGELFF. The DNA for the CDR3 is TGCAGCGTTGTTGGACAGAACACCGGGGAGCTGTTTTTT.

This rearrangement joins TRBV6-1 to TRBJ1-1; 7 nucleotides agree with TRBD1. Germline V gives CDR1 MNHNS, CDR2 SASEGT. The V and J ends lost 2 bases and 4 bases, in that order; junction bases with no gene match: 7. CDR3 length equals 15 residues. The CDR3 sequence is CASSERTGLSTEAFF. In DNA form, the CDR3 reads TGTGCCAGCAGTGAAAGGACAGGACTAAGCACTGAAGCTTTCTTT.

The chain couples TRBV5-8 to TRBJ2-5; D is unresolved. Trimming stripped 3 bases from V and 9 bases from J, with 9 bases between. CDR1 is SGHTS, CDR2 YDEGEE, per germline. The length of the CDR3 is 11 residues. For the CDR3, the DNA is TGTGCCAGCAGCTCGGACCTACCCCAGTACTTC. Residues: CASSSDLPQYF.

This chain uses TRBV29-1 with TRBJ2-1; 9 nucleotides agree with TRBD1. The CDR3 covers 16 residues. V shed 4 bases and J 3 bases; nucleotides not matched to a gene: 10. The germline gives CDR1 SQVTM, CDR2 ANQGSEA. The CDR3 sequence is CSVVAPGQGNYNEQFF. The DNA of the CDR3 is TGCAGCGTTGTAGCTCCGGGACAGGGCAACTACAATGAGCAGTTCTTC.

The chain employs TRBV19 and TRBJ2-1, with 7 bases aligning to TRBD1. CDR3 length equals 15 residues. The trim removed 5 bases at V and 2 bases at J, leaving 6 bases unmatched. CDR1 and CDR2 from the germline V gene are LNHDA and SQIVND (reference sequence). The CDR3 DNA follows: TGTGCCAGTAGTGGACCGGGACAGACCTACAATGAGCAGTTCTTC. Translation: CASSGPGQTYNEQFF.

The V gene is TRBV13, the J gene TRBJ2-1; D is tentatively TRBD1 or TRBD2 (5 bases each). This CDR3 region has 15 residues. Trimming removed 5 bases from V and 7 bases from J, with 18 bases in between. The V gene's germline CDR1 is PRHDT and CDR2 FYEKMQ (reference sequence). The CDR3 DNA reads as TGTGCCAGCAGCCTCCGGGGCAGGGATATAAATGAGCAGTTCTTC. Its translation is CASSLRGRDINEQFF.

The J gene is TRBJ2-1, the V gene TRBV6-6; weak D call: TRBD2 (5 bases). Germline V gives CDR1 MNHNY, CDR2 SVGAGI (reference sequence). The CDR3 loop spans 15 amino acids. V lost 4 bases, J lost 1 base, and 11 bases lay in between. The CDR3 bases are TGTGCCAGCAGTTCCAGCGGAGATTCCTACAATGAGCAGTTCTTC. The encoded protein is CASSSSGDSYNEQFF.

The chain is built from TRBV5-4 and TRBJ1-5; tentative D call: TRBD1 (5 bases). V was pared by 3 bases and J by 3 bases, with 10 bases between. CDR1 SGHNT and CDR2 YYREEE come from the germline V gene (reference sequence). This CDR3 region has 14 residues. The CDR3 loop reads CASSSGPYNQPQHF. The CDR3 region has the DNA TGTGCCAGCAGCTCGGGGCCTTACAATCAGCCCCAGCATTTT.

This sequence joins TRBV19 and TRBJ1-4; D ambiguous. The CDR3 loop spans 12 amino acids. Germline CDR1 is LNHDA and CDR2 is SQIVND (reference sequence). Trimming shortened V by 7 bases and J by 4 bases, and 7 bases separated the two germline ends. The CDR3 coding sequence is TGTGCCAGTAAGACGGGTAATGAAAAACTGTTTTTT. This sequence encodes CASKTGNEKLFF. Drawing the rest from reference TRBV19 and TRBJ1-4, the complete variable domain is DGGITQSPKYLFRKEGQNVTLSCEQNLNHDAMYWYRQDPGQGLRLIYYSQIVNDFQKGDIAEGYSVSREKKESFPLTVTSAQKNPTAFYLCASKTGNEKLFFGSGTQLSVL.